A selection of T cell receptor beta chains follows, all from one sample in a study of OX40 agonist ivuxolimab in advanced cancers. TCRdb's copy holds only in-frame clones and misses some; the assay was immunoSEQ multiplex PCR. The repertoire has 55,000 to 65,000 clones, about 90% of them found once; the top ten carry around 20%. The sequenced sample was CD4+ or CD8+ T cells sorted from blood, obtained in a trial of the OX40 agonist ivuxolimab. Receptor source: an adult with an advanced solid tumor such as melanoma, head and neck, liver or kidney cancer. Both conserved end residues are part of each CDR3. The D gene is left open where the match is weak. Size is stated for part of the rows, as once, few or many counts, or as a class when the clone is expanded.

CAWSVASHNEQFF TGTGCCTGGAGTGTAGCGTCCCACAATGAGCAGTTCTTC - - TRBJ2-1 TRBV30
CASSYQGDTQYF TGTGCCAGCAGTTACCAAGGAGATACGCAGTATTTT - - TRBJ2-3 TRBV6-6
CASSFSPNQPQHF TGTGCCAGCAGTTTCTCACCCAATCAGCCCCAGCATTTT - - TRBJ1-5 TRBV27
CASTMLWTSGEATDTQYF TGCGCCAGCACGATGTTGTGGACTAGCGGAGAGGCCACAGATACGCAGTATTTT once TRBD2 TRBJ2-3 TRBV5-1
CASSFLGLNQPQHF TGTGCCAGCAGTTTCTTAGGACTCAATCAGCCCCAGCATTTT - - TRBJ1-5 TRBV28
CASGGDRIYNSPLHF TGTGCCAGTGGTGGGGACAGGATCTATAATTCACCCCTCCACTTT - TRBD1 TRBJ1-6 TRBV19
CASREGARDTIYF TGTGCCAGCAGAGAGGGGGCGCGGGACACCATATATTTT - TRBD1 TRBJ1-3 TRBV6-6
CASSDPIDRGQPYEQYF TGTGCCAGCAGTGACCCCATCGACAGGGGACAACCCTACGAGCAGTACTTC - TRBD1 TRBJ2-7 TRBV6-1
CASSLEGVIQYF TGTGCCAGCAGCTTAGAAGGAGTCATTCAGTACTTC - - TRBJ2-4 TRBV11-2
CASSLLGAYNSPLHF TGTGCCAGCAGTCTCCTTGGGGCGTATAATTCACCCCTCCACTTT - - TRBJ1-6 TRBV6-6
CASSYSSQGYGYTF TGTGCCAGCAGTTACTCGAGCCAGGGCTATGGCTACACCTTC - - TRBJ1-2 TRBV6-5
CAISETDRAYTDTQYF TGTGCCATCAGTGAAACGGACAGGGCCTACACAGATACGCAGTATTTT once TRBD1 TRBJ2-3 TRBV10-3
CASSGSREQFF TGTGCCAGCAGTGGGAGTCGTGAGCAGTTCTTC - - TRBJ2-1 TRBV6-5
CASGSPRGNKANEKLFF TGTGCCAGCGGGTCCCCCCGGGGGAATAAGGCTAATGAAAAACTGTTTTTT once - TRBJ1-4 TRBV28
CASRPTGDATNEKLFF TGTGCCAGCAGACCGACAGGGGACGCGACTAATGAAAAACTGTTTTTT - TRBD1 TRBJ1-4 TRBV13
CASRDTDTDTQYF TGTGCCAGCAGAGACACGGACACAGATACGCAGTATTTT - - TRBJ2-3 TRBV5-4
CASSYQEIEGTEAFF TGTGCCAGCAGTTATCAGGAGATCGAGGGTACTGAAGCTTTCTTT - - TRBJ1-1 TRBV6-6
CASSDYRAPFPPQHF TGTGCCAGCAGTGATTATAGGGCCCCATTCCCGCCCCAGCATTTT - - TRBJ1-5 TRBV25-1
CASSATLAGGHEQFF TGCGCCAGCAGCGCAACACTAGCGGGAGGTCATGAGCAGTTCTTC - TRBD2 TRBJ2-1 TRBV5-1
CASSLERGNNEQFF TGCGCCAGCAGCTTGGAAAGGGGGAACAATGAGCAGTTCTTC - - TRBJ2-1 TRBV5-1
CASSQEGSGYGYTF TGCGCCAGCAGCCAAGAAGGGTCTGGCTATGGCTACACCTTC - - TRBJ1-2 TRBV4-3
CASSYREFEQYF TGTGCCAGCAGCTACAGGGAATTCGAGCAGTACTTC - - TRBJ2-7 TRBV28
CASSFIGTGINEQFF TGTGCCAGCAGTTTTATCGGGACAGGGATAAATGAGCAGTTCTTC once TRBD1 TRBJ2-1 TRBV27
CATSRPKRGPYNEQFF TGTGCCACCAGCAGACCGAAGCGGGGGCCTTACAATGAGCAGTTCTTC - TRBD2 TRBJ2-1 TRBV15
CASSLAAGFGYGYTF TGTGCCAGCAGCTTGGCCGCGGGGTTTGGCTATGGCTACACCTTC - - TRBJ1-2 TRBV5-5
CASSVEVGRAYNEQFF TGTGCCAGCAGCGTAGAGGTCGGGAGGGCCTACAATGAGCAGTTCTTC - TRBD2 TRBJ2-1 TRBV9
CASRWGFNTPDTQYF TGTGCCAGCCGATGGGGGTTTAACACCCCAGATACGCAGTATTTT - - TRBJ2-3 TRBV7-9
CASSAAPGQGLSYEQYF TGTGCCAGCAGCGCAGCCCCGGGACAGGGGCTCTCCTACGAGCAGTACTTC once TRBD1 TRBJ2-7 TRBV28
CATSRRTVSSYNSPLHF TGTGCCACCAGCAGACGGACTGTGAGCTCCTATAATTCACCCCTCCACTTT - - TRBJ1-6 TRBV15
CASSPPRSYEQYF TGTGCCAGCAGCCCCCCTAGATCCTACGAGCAGTACTTC - - TRBJ2-7 TRBV9
CASSLAPTDTQYF TGTGCCAGCAGCTTAGCACCCACAGATACGCAGTATTTT - - TRBJ2-3 TRBV7-8
CASSPAGGITDTQYF TGTGCCAGCAGCCCAGCGGGGGGGATCACAGATACGCAGTATTTT - TRBD2 TRBJ2-3 TRBV7-9
CASRKLTEGDYGYTF TGTGCCAGCAGGAAACTTACAGAGGGGGACTATGGCTACACCTTC - - TRBJ1-2 TRBV6-5
CASSSRLDEKLFF TGTGCCAGCAGCTCTAGATTGGATGAAAAACTGTTTTTT - - TRBJ1-4 TRBV9
CASSPGPLGYTF TGTGCCAGCAGCCCGGGCCCTTTGGGCTACACCTTC - - TRBJ1-2 TRBV9
CATSPDTLFGNTIYF TGTGCCACCAGCCCGGACACCCTTTTTGGAAACACCATATATTTT - - TRBJ1-3 TRBV15
CASSYGGYGYTF TGTGCCAGCAGTTACGGGGGCTATGGCTACACCTTC - - TRBJ1-2 TRBV6-5
CASSFAPAGGRHNEQFF TGTGCCAGCAGCTTCGCCCCAGCGGGGGGCCGCCACAATGAGCAGTTCTTC - TRBD2 TRBJ2-1 TRBV7-6
CASSFPGVNQPQHF TGTGCCAGCAGCTTCCCGGGGGTCAATCAGCCCCAGCATTTT once - TRBJ1-5 TRBV11-2
CASSAGTGVGRGYTF TGTGCCAGTAGTGCCGGGACAGGGGTGGGACGGGGCTACACCTTC - TRBD1 TRBJ1-2 TRBV19
CASSTFLAPADNEQFF TGTGCCAGTTCGACGTTCCTAGCTCCGGCGGACAATGAGCAGTTCTTC - - TRBJ2-1 TRBV2
CASSIIGGGYEQYF TGCGCCAGCAGCATTATTGGTGGAGGCTACGAGCAGTACTTC - - TRBJ2-7 TRBV4-3
CASSGYSGYSNQPQHF TGTGCCAGCAGTGGCTACAGCGGTTATAGCAATCAGCCCCAGCATTTT - - TRBJ1-5 TRBV6-1
CASSQDRKDTQYF TGCGCCAGCAGCCAAGATCGAAAAGATACGCAGTATTTT - - TRBJ2-3 TRBV4-3
CASSPSPSSGNTIYF TGTGCCAGCAGTCCCAGCCCGAGCTCTGGAAACACCATATATTTT - - TRBJ1-3 TRBV27
CASSQQRPGAASEKLFF TGTGCCAGCAGCCAACAAAGACCAGGGGCAGCGAGTGAAAAACTGTTTTTT - - TRBJ1-4 TRBV11-2
CAWSPSSGKGNEQFF TGTGCCTGGAGCCCCTCTAGCGGGAAGGGGAATGAGCAGTTCTTC - TRBD2 TRBJ2-1 TRBV30
CASNFPLAGVGDTQYF TGTGCCAGCAACTTCCCCCTAGCGGGAGTTGGGGATACGCAGTATTTT - TRBD2 TRBJ2-3 TRBV2
CASSQVTYSSTDTQYF TGCGCCAGCAGCCAAGTTACTTACAGTAGCACAGATACGCAGTATTTT - - TRBJ2-3 TRBV4-3
CASSVDRNMNTEAFF TGTGCCAGCAGCGTAGATAGGAATATGAACACTGAAGCTTTCTTT - - TRBJ1-1 TRBV9
CASSRGSTNEQFF TGTGCCAGCAGCCGAGGATCAACGAATGAGCAGTTCTTC - - TRBJ2-1 TRBV7-9
CASSSSDYGYTF TGTGCCAGCAGCTCGTCAGATTATGGCTACACCTTC - - TRBJ1-2 TRBV5-6
CASSLANPVISGNTIYF TGTGCCAGCAGCCTAGCCAACCCAGTCATCTCTGGAAACACCATATATTTT - - TRBJ1-3 TRBV11-2
CAWQTLETQYF TGTGCCTGGCAGACTTTGGAGACCCAGTACTTC - - TRBJ2-5 TRBV30
CASSSRGYNQPQHF TGTGCCAGTAGTAGCAGGGGGTACAATCAGCCCCAGCATTTT - TRBD1 TRBJ1-5 TRBV19
CAWSPTGNTIYF TGTGCCTGGAGTCCTACTGGAAACACCATATATTTT - - TRBJ1-3 TRBV30
CASSQGSPGRFGEQYF TGCGCCAGCAGCCAAGGTTCACCAGGGAGGTTCGGCGAGCAGTACTTC - - TRBJ2-7 TRBV4-3
CASSWTSGGVDTQYF TGTGCCAGCAGCTGGACTAGCGGGGGGGTAGATACGCAGTATTTT - TRBD2 TRBJ2-3 TRBV9